This TCR beta chain was identified during a study of T cells after yellow fever vaccination. Study-wide results and caveats: Detected again after the booster were most primary-vaccination clones, at approximately 96% CD4 and about 90% CD8. Clonotypes shared by both compartments, CD4 and CD8, made up a small share. Repertoires obtained by FACS sorting could include abundant clonotypes that entered as contaminants from the bulk population.

The CDR3 is 13 amino acids. Germline assignment: CDR1 LGHDT and CDR2 YNNKEL (reference sequence). TCRdb independently ran MiXCR on the 5' RACE reads; one entry per CDR3 protein. The repertoire has some 110,000 distinct CDR3 sequences, 7.4% of them found once; the top ten carry about 2.7%. With respect to this clonotype: Its specificity is not known. This could be a read error, since a much larger clone is one nucleotide away.

This chain joins TRBV3-1 and TRBJ1-1; the D is unclear. The material sequenced was CD4+ T cells sorted from PBMCs, taken 10 to 11 days after the first yellow fever vaccination. The clonotype comes from a man younger than 35 who received the YFV17D yellow fever vaccine. The CDR3 protein is CAGSPSERTEAFF. CDR3 bases: TGTGCCGGCAGCCCCTCTGAGAGGACTGAAGCTTTCTTT.